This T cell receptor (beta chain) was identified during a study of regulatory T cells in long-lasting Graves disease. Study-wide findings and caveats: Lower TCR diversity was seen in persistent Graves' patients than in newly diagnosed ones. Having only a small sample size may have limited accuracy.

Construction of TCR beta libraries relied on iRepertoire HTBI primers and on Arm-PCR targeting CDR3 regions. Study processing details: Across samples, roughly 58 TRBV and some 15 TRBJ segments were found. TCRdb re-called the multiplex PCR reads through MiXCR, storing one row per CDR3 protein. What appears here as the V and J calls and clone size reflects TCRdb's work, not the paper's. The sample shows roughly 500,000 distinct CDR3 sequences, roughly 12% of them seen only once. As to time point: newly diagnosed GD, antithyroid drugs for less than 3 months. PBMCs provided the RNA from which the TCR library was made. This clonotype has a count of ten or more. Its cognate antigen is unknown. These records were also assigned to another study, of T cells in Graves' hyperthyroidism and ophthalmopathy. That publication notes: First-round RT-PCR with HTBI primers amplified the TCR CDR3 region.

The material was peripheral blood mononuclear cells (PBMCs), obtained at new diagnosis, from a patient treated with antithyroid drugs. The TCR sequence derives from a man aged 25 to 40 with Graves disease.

The CDR3 loop is CASSLRIPRQFF. CDR3 DNA sequence: TGTGCCAGCAGCTTGCGTATCCCTCGGCAGTTCTTC. The chain joins TRBV13 to TRBJ2-1, with D unresolved. Germline lookup yields CDR1 PRHDT and CDR2 FYEKMQ (reference sequence). The CDR3 length is 12 residues. The V end lost 3 bases, the J end lost 12 bases, and 12 bases lay between the germline ends.